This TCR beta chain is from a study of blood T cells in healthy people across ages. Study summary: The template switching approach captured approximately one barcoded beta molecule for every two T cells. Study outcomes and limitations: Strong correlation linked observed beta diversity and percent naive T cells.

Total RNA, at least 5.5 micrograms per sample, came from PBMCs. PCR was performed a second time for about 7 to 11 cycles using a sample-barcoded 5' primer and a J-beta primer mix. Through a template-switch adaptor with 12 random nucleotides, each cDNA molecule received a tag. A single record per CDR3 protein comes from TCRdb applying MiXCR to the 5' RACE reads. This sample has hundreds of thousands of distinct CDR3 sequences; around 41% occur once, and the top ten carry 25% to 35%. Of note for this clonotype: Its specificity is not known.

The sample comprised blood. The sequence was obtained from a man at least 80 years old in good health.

The CDR3 spells CSASLRRLAGGPGNEQFF. CDR3 DNA: TGCAGTGCTAGCCTCCGTCGACTAGCGGGAGGGCCGGGCAATGAGCAGTTCTTC. The V call is TRBV20-1, the J call TRBJ2-1, with 14 bases matching TRBD2. The V gene end was trimmed by 3 bases and the J gene end by 6 bases; junction bases not matched to a gene: 13. Germline V gene sequence: CDR1 DFQATT, CDR2 SNEGSKA (reference sequence). The CDR3 runs to 18 residues.